This T cell receptor (beta chain) was obtained from a study of cytotoxic CD8 clonotypes in ibrutinib-treated CLL. Study context: Response samples followed a median 12 months of treatment, range 6 to 36. Study findings and constraints: Public clonotypes, found uncommonly, either contracted or stayed stable on treatment. Relative to age-matched healthy donors, clonality at baseline was higher, and it tracked circulating CD8+ T-cell counts.

Deep sequencing aimed at 1 in 200,000 to 1 in 1 million T cells' resolution. Only in-frame clones appear in the TCRdb table, and some are missing; sequencing was by immunoSEQ multiplex PCR. The table has tens of thousands of clones, 75% seen once. The germline CDR1 and CDR2 sequences are MNHEY and SMNVEV (reference sequence). The CDR3 contains 14 residues. V was pared by 6 bases and J by 3 bases, with 5 bases of the junction left unmatched. In this sample, this clone turned up a few times. Its antigen remains unidentified. The sequenced sample was PBMCs, obtained before ibrutinib treatment. This chain connects TRBV27 to TRBJ1-2; TRBD1 agrees at 9 bases. The clonotype originates from a human donor with chronic lymphocytic leukemia. CDR3 sequence (DNA): TGTGCCAGCAGCAAACAGGGGGCTGACTATGGCTACACCTTC. Its translation is CASSKQGADYGYTF.